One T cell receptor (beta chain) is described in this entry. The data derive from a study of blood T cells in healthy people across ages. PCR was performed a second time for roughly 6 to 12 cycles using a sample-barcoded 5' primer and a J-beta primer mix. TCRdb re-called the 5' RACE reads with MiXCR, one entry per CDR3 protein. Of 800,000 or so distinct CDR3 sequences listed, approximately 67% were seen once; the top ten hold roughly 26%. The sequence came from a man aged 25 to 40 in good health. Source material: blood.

This CDR3 is CASSMEVGGIDEQYF. The CDR3 DNA reads TGCGCCAGCAGCATGGAAGTCGGGGGGATCGACGAGCAGTACTTC. The chain combines TRBV4-3 with TRBJ2-5; 7 nucleotides line up with TRBD2. The J call may be incorrect, as the DNA end agrees better with TRBJ2-7. CDR1 is LGHNA, CDR2 YSLEER, per germline. The length of the CDR3 is 15 residues.